The entry that follows covers one T cell receptor beta chain sequence. It has no known antigen specificity. There are no base qualities to consult, and no much larger clone falls within one base. This entry comes from a study of T cell responses to AZD1222 COVID-19 vaccine (dated by TCRdb to about 2021). With regard to the full study: TCR sequencing was performed for 233 trial participants, of whom about 200 were given two doses of AZD1222 and around 25 were given two doses of MenACWY control vaccine. Trial participants were enrolled by age into subgroups of 18-55, 56-69 and 70-plus years, and roughly 150, 30 and 60 TCR-sequenced participants, respectively, were included in these subgroups.

The time point label on this specimen signifies: about 28 days (+/-7) after the second vaccine dose. Because spike-specific TCR depth and breadth did not differ between the two schedules, AZD1222 recipients who got a second dose at roughly 4 weeks were pooled with those who got a second dose at roughly 12 weeks. Samples from vaccinated people were obtained from the UK trials COV001 and COV002, which included a single-blind randomized controlled phase 2/3 trial of AZD1222 (ChAdOx1 nCoV-19) in healthy adults. Trial participant PBMC samples were collected at day 0 and day 28 after the second dose for TCRbeta chain sequencing. Study-level results and caveats: The 56-69-year group was small, and its depth increase did not reach significance, likely because of low power. Spike-specific TCR breadth and depth rose significantly after two AZD1222 doses compared with day 0 and with MenACWY recipients. Participants were mostly white British, with more females than males. The authors suggested clonal diversity may have been underestimated. Because no day 14 peak-response samples were available, the repertoires could be characterized only after the peak T cell response. Conclusions about previously exposed vaccinees are limited, since just 6 or 7 AZD1222 recipients were seropositive for SARS-CoV-2 at baseline. Nearly half of unique spike-specific TCRs reportedly recognized epitopes outside regions mutated in the B.1.351 and B.1.1.7 variants. Vaccine-associated CD4 TCRs spanned the whole spike protein, with dominant responses in regions 160-218 and 743-854.

The CDR3 regions of human TCRbeta chains were subjected to immunosequencing. The authors' analysis ran thus. TCRs in the repertoires were compared against a reference library of SARS-CoV-2-specific TCRs that had been generated with the MIRA antigen-specificity platform. Breadth was defined as the fraction of unique TCRs that were SARS-CoV-2-associated, and depth was defined as the fraction of total T cells that were SARS-CoV-2-associated. Using the MIRA data, each spike-specific TCR was assigned both to the spike region to which the TCR was reactive and to a CD4 or CD8 class. Log10-transformed breadth and depth values were compared by one-way ANOVA with Sidak's multiple comparisons tests. The table comes from immuneACCESS by way of TCRdb, which keeps in-frame sequences with V and J called. Part of the clones is missing from these tables; in studies checked, under half for an unresolved V gene and the rest for unknown reasons. The DNA was the basis for D and trimming; V, J and clone size are from that table. The sample data list under 130,000 clones, and 85% to 90% of these were observed just once. The top ten clonotypes cover about 40% of the sample.

V loses 1 base of germline sequence and J loses 5 bases, and the interval between the two ends is 3 bases. The CDR3 spans 11 residues, from the cysteine through the phenylalanine. Only CDR3 DNA remains: 33 bases, in frame from the first base. The germline V gene (reference sequence) supplies CDR1 LGHDT and CDR2 YNNKEL. The clonotype was recovered from an adult who received the AZD1222 COVID-19 vaccine. The chain couples TRBV3-1 (or the pseudogene TRBV3-2) to TRBJ2-7; no confident D gene assignment can be made. This material consisted of peripheral blood, taken 28 days after the second AZD1222 dose. The DNA is as follows: TGTGCCAGCAGCCAAGTTAACGAGCAGTACTTC. Translation gives CASSQVNEQYF.